Listed below are T cell receptor beta chains from one sample, sequenced in a study of Graves' ophthalmopathy and Graves' hyperthyroidism. TCRdb called the multiplex PCR reads again in MiXCR, with one record for every CDR3 protein. In the table there are 500,000 to 800,000 distinct CDR3 sequences, 35% to 45% of which are singletons. The sequenced sample consisted of peripheral blood. These receptor sequences come from an adult man with Graves' ophthalmopathy. Each CDR3 is given with its conserved first and last residue. D genes are given only for firm matches. A row's size may be missing; if present it is once, few, many or a size class.

>TRBD1|NA|TRBJ1-2|TRBV7-2
CARDWDRGDYGYTF
TGTGCTAGAGATTGGGACAGGGGCGACTATGGCTACACCTTC
>NA|many|TRBJ1-1|TRBV2
CASRGSGGTEAFF
TGTGCCAGCAGAGGATCCGGTGGGACTGAAGCTTTCTTT
>TRBD1|few|TRBJ2-7|TRBV20-1
CSARDFQGAYEQYF
TGCAGTGCTAGAGATTTCCAGGGGGCCTACGAGCAGTACTTC
>NA|few|TRBJ1-5|TRBV15
CATSRDREPQRPQHF
TGTGCCACCAGCAGAGATCGGGAACCTCAACGGCCCCAGCATTTT
>TRBD1|NA|TRBJ1-2|TRBV29-1
CSAVTGGTGYTF
TGCAGCGCTGTGACAGGGGGCACAGGCTACACCTTC
>NA|NA|TRBJ1-5|TRBV24-1
CATCDPAAGWDQPQHF
TGTGCCACCTGTGATCCCGCAGCGGGATGGGATCAGCCCCAGCATTTT
>TRBD2|few|TRBJ2-3|TRBV11-2
CASSQWTSGSADTQYF
TGTGCCAGCAGCCAATGGACTAGCGGGTCAGCAGATACGCAGTATTTT
>NA|many|TRBJ2-5|TRBV5-1
CASSLRDGVRETQYF
TGCGCCAGCAGCTTACGGGACGGAGTAAGAGAGACCCAGTACTTC
>NA|NA|TRBJ1-1|TRBV25-1
CASSERRGGTAAFF
TGTGCCAGCAGTGAACGCAGGGGAGGGACTGCAGCTTTCTTT
>TRBD1|NA|TRBJ1-6|TRBV15
CATSGTGEGSPLHF
TGTGCCACCAGCGGGACAGGGGAGGGATCACCCCTCCACTTT
>NA|NA|TRBJ2-7|TRBV19
CASYGQGYEQYF
TGTGCCAGTTACGGGCAGGGGTACGAGCAGTACTTC
>NA|many|TRBJ1-1|TRBV7-9
CASSQDAPSEAFF
TGTGCCAGCAGCCAAGATGCGCCAAGCGAAGCTTTCTTT
>TRBD1|once|TRBJ1-2|TRBV12-3/TRBV12-4
CASSWTGAVGYTF
TGTGCCAGCAGCTGGACAGGGGCGGTGGGCTACACCTTC
>NA|many|TRBJ1-1|TRBV29-1
CSVVPMAAKNTEAFF
TGCAGCGTTGTCCCCATGGCGGCGAAGAACACTGAAGCTTTCTTT
>NA|few|TRBJ2-7|TRBV11-2
CASSDGRGFYEQYF
TGTGCCAGCAGTGACGGGCGAGGGTTCTACGAGCAGTACTTC
>TRBD1|NA|TRBJ2-6|TRBV15
CATSSRQGTGANVLTF
TGTGCCACCAGCAGTCGACAGGGGACCGGGGCCAACGTCCTGACTTTC
>TRBD1|NA|TRBJ2-2|TRBV2
CASIYGQGATGELFF
TGTGCCAGCATTTACGGACAGGGTGCCACCGGGGAGCTGTTTTTT
>NA|NA|TRBJ1-5|TRBV30
CAWSIPDRSNNQPQHF
TGTGCCTGGAGTATACCCGACAGGAGTAACAATCAGCCCCAGCATTTT
>TRBD1|NA|TRBJ1-4|TRBV29-1
CSGDGTAREKLFF
TGCAGCGGCGACGGGACAGCGAGGGAAAAACTGTTTTTT
>TRBD1|few|TRBJ2-7|TRBV5-1
CASSPRDRSSYEQYF
TGTGCCAGCTCACCACGGGACAGGAGCTCCTACGAGCAGTACTTC
>TRBD1|many|TRBJ1-1|TRBV7-8
CASSLVSRGTTEAFF
TGTGCCAGCAGCTTAGTCTCCAGGGGGACGACTGAAGCTTTCTTT
>NA|many|TRBJ1-2|TRBV10-3
CAISRGGSNYGYTF
TGTGCCATCTCGCGGGGGGGATCTAACTATGGCTACACCTTC
>TRBD2|NA|TRBJ2-7|TRBV29-1
CSVLAEGPHEQYF
TGCAGCGTTCTAGCGGAGGGCCCCCACGAGCAGTACTTC
>TRBD1|NA|TRBJ1-1|TRBV9
CASSEATGQANTEAFF
TGTGCCAGCAGCGAGGCGACAGGACAGGCGAACACTGAAGCTTTCTTT
>TRBD1|NA|TRBJ2-5|TRBV7-2
CASSMGQGETQYF
TGTGCCAGCAGCATGGGACAGGGGGAGACCCAGTACTTC
>NA|many|TRBJ1-2|TRBV5-8
CASSPGGPNVIYGYTF
TGTGCCAGCAGCCCTGGCGGACCCAATGTTATCTATGGCTACACCTTC
>NA|many|TRBJ2-7|TRBV15
CATSTGSGAPYEQYF
TGTGCCACCAGCACCGGGAGTGGGGCCCCCTACGAGCAGTACTTC
>TRBD1|many|TRBJ2-7|TRBV29-1
CSVRGQSSYEQYF
TGCAGCGTTAGGGGGCAAAGCTCCTACGAGCAGTACTTC
>TRBD1|many|TRBJ2-5|TRBV10-3
CASSYSTRPGGETQYF
TGTGCCAGCAGTTACTCGACGCGGCCAGGGGGAGAGACCCAGTACTTC
>NA|NA|TRBJ1-1|TRBV14
CASSQVGSGAFEAFF
TGTGCCAGCAGCCAGGTGGGGTCGGGGGCCTTTGAAGCTTTCTTT
>NA|NA|TRBJ1-5|TRBV25-1
CASSEGDLQPQHF
TGTGCCAGCAGTGAAGGGGATCTTCAGCCCCAGCATTTT
>NA|few|TRBJ1-1|TRBV4-2
CASSQEVGRGTEAFF
TGTGCCAGCAGCCAAGAAGTTGGGCGGGGCACTGAAGCTTTCTTT
>TRBD1|few|TRBJ1-1|TRBV15
CATSSTDGTGTFRNMNTEAFF
TGTGCCACCAGCTCCACCGATGGGACAGGGACGTTTCGTAATATGAACACTGAAGCTTTCTTT
>NA|NA|TRBJ1-2|TRBV10-3
CAIRRDSSYGYTF
TGTGCCATCAGGAGAGACAGCTCCTATGGCTACACCTTC
>NA|many|TRBJ1-2|TRBV24-1
CATSDSQWGYTF
TGTGCCACCAGTGATTCCCAATGGGGCTACACCTTC
>NA|NA|TRBJ1-4|TRBV6-1
CASNLTPVHEKLFF
TGTGCCAGCAACCTGACACCCGTACATGAAAAACTGTTTTTT
>NA|many|TRBJ2-5|TRBV12-3/TRBV12-4
CASTLGLRTGNQETQYF
TGTGCCAGCACCCTGGGGTTAAGGACGGGGAACCAAGAGACCCAGTACTTC